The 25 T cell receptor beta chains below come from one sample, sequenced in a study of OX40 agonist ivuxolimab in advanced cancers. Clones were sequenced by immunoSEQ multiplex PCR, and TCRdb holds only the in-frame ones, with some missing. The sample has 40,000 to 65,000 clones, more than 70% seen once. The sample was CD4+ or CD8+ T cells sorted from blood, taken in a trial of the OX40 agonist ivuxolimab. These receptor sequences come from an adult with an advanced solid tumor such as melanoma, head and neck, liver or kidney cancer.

This chain's CDR3 is CASSLAGGLAGAHEQYF. As DNA, the CDR3 is TGTGCCAGCAGCTTAGCAGGGGGACTAGCGGGAGCTCACGAGCAGTACTTC. V and J are TRBV7-2 and TRBJ2-7, with 14 positions matching TRBD2. Germline V gives CDR1 SGHTA, CDR2 FQGNSA. With V trimmed by 0 bases and J by 5 bases, 6 bases remained unmatched. This CDR3 contains 17 residues.

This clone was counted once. CDR3 region: CASSPLGQGNSDTEAFF. The CDR3 DNA is TGTGCCAGCAGCCCCCTGGGACAGGGTAATTCGGACACTGAAGCTTTCTTT. The gene calls are TRBV27 and TRBJ1-1, with TRBD1 identical over 9 bases. The CDR3 covers 17 residues. Germline values: CDR1 MNHEY, CDR2 SMNVEV (reference sequence). With 6 bases clipped from V and 3 bases from J, the junction kept 14 bases outside the gene matches.

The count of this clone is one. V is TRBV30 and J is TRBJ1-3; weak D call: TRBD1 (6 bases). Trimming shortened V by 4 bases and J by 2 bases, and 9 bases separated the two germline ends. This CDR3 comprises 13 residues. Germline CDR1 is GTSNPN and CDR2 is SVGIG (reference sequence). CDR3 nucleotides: TGTGCCTGGAATAGGGGGACTGGAAACACCATATATTTT. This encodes CAWNRGTGNTIYF.

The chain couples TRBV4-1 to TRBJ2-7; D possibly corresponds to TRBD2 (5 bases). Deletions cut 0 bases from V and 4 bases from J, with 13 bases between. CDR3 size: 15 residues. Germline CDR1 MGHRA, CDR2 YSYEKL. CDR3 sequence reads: CASSQEPSLWYEQYF. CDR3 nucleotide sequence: TGCGCCAGCAGCCAAGAACCTAGCCTGTGGTACGAGCAGTACTTC.

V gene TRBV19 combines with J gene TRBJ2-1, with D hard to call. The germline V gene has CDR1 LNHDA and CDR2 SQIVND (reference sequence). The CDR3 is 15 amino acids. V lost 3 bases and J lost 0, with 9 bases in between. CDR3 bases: TGTGCCAGTAGTATTGTCGTGAGCTCCTACAATGAGCAGTTCTTC. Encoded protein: CASSIVVSSYNEQFF.

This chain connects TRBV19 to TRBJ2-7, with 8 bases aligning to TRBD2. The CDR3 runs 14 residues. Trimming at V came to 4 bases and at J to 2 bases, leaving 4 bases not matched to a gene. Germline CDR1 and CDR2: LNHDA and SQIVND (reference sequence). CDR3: CASSTGTRTYEQYF. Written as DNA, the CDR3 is TGTGCCAGTAGTACCGGGACTAGAACCTACGAGCAGTACTTC.

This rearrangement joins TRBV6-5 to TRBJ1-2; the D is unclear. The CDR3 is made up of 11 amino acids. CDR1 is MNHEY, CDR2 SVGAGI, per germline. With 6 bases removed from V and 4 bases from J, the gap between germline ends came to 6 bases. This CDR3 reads CASRDVYGYTF. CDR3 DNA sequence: TGTGCCAGCAGGGACGTCTATGGCTACACCTTC.

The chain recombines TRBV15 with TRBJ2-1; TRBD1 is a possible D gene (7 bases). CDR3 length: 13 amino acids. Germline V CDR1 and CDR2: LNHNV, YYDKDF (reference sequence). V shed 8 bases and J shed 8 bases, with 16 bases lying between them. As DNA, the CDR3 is TGTGCCACCCAGATCAGGGGGGTCGATGAGCAGTTCTTC. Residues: CATQIRGVDEQFF.

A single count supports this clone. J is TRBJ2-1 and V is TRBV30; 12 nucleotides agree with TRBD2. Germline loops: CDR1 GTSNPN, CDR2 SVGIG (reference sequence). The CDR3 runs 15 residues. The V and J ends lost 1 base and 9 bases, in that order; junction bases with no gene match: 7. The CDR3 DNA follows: TGTGCCTGGAGTGGGACTAGCGGGAATTTGGGTGAGCAGTTCTTC. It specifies CAWSGTSGNLGEQFF.

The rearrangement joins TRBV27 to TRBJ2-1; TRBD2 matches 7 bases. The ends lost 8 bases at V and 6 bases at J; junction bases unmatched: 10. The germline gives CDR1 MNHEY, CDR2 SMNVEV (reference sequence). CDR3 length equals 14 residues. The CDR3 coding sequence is TGTGCCAGCGGCCAGCGGGATTTTATCAATGAGCAGTTCTTC. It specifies CASGQRDFINEQFF.

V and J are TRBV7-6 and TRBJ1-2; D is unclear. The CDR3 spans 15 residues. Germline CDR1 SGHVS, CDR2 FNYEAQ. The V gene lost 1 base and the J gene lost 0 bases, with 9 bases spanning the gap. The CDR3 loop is CASSLGAPANYGYTF. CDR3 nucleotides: TGTGCCAGCAGCTTAGGGGCTCCCGCTAACTATGGCTACACCTTC.

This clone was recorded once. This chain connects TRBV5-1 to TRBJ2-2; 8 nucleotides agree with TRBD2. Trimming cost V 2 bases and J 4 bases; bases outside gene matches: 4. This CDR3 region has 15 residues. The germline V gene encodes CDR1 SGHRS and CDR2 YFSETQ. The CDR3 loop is CASSLAGEVTGELFF. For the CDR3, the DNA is TGCGCCAGCAGCTTAGCGGGAGAGGTCACCGGGGAGCTGTTTTTT.

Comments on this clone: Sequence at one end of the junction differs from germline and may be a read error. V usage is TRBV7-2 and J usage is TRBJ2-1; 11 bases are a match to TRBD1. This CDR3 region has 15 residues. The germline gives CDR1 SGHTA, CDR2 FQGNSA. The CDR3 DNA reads TGTGCCAACAGCCCAGGACAGGGGGCGCTGAATGAGCAGTTCTTC. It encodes CANSPGQGALNEQFF.

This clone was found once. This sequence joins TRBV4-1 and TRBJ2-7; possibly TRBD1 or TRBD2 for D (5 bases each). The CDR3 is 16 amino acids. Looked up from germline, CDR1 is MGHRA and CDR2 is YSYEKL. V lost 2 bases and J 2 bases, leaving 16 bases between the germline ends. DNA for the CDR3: TGCGCCAGCAGCCAATTTGGGACGGATCTGCCCTACGAGCAGTACTTC. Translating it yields CASSQFGTDLPYEQYF.

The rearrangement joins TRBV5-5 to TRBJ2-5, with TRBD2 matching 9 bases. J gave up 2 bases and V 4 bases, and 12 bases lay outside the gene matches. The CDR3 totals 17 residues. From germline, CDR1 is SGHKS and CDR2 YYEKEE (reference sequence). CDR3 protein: CASSLGGLAGDQETQYF. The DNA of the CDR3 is TGTGCCAGCAGCCTCGGGGGATTAGCGGGGGATCAAGAGACCCAGTACTTC.

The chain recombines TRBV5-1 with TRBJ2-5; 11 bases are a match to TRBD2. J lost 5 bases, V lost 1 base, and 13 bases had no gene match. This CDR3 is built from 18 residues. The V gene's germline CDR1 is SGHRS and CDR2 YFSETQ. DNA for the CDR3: TGCGCCAGCAGCTTGCGGGACATAGCGGGAGGGCCTCTCGAGACCCAGTACTTC. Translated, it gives CASSLRDIAGGPLETQYF.

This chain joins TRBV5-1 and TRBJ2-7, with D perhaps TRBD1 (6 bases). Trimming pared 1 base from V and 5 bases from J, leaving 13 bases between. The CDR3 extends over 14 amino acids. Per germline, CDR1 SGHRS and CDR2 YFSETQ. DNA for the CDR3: TGCGCCAGCAGCTTGACGCAGGGGACCCACGAGCAGTACTTC. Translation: CASSLTQGTHEQYF.

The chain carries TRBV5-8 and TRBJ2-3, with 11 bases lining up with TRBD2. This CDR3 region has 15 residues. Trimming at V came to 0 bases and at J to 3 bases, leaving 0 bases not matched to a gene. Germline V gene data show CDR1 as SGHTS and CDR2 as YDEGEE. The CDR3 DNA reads TGTGCCAGCAGCTTGGGACTAGCGGGGACAGATACGCAGTATTTT. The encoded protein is CASSLGLAGTDTQYF.

The CDR3 sequence is CASSSPGTGVYF. CDR3 coding DNA: TGTGCCAGCAGTTCCCCCGGGACAGGGGTTTACTTC. The V and J genes are TRBV6-5 and TRBJ2-7; 10 positions match TRBD1. The CDR3 consists of 12 residues. The trim removed 4 bases at V and 13 bases at J, leaving 7 bases unmatched. The V gene's germline CDR1 is MNHEY and CDR2 SVGAGI.

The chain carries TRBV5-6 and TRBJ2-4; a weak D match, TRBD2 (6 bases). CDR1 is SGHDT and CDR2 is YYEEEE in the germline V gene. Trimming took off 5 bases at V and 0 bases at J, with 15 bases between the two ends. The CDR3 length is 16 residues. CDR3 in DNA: TGTGCCAGCAGTTCCGGAGGGGAATTAGCCAAAAACATTCAGTACTTC. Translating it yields CASSSGGELAKNIQYF.

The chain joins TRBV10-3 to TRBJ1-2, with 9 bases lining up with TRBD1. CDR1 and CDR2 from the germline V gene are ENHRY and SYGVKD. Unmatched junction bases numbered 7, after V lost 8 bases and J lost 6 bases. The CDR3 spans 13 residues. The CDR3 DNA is TGTGCCATCGGGACGGGACAGGGTGATGGCTACACCTTC. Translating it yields CAIGTGQGDGYTF.

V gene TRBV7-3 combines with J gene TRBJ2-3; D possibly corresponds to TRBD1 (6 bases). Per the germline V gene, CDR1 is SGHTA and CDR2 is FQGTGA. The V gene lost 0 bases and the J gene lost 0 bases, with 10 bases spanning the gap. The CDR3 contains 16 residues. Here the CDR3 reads CASSLTGAVSTDTQYF. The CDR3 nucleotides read TGTGCCAGCAGCTTAACGGGGGCAGTCAGCACAGATACGCAGTATTTT.

CDR3 DNA sequence: TGTGCCAGCAGGGTTTTGGCCACCACCGGGGAGCTGTTTTTT. Translating gives CASRVLATTGELFF. The chain has TRBV7-8 and TRBJ2-2; D is unclear. The CDR3 contains 14 residues. V lost 6 bases to trimming and J lost 4 bases, with 12 bases between them. Germline loops: CDR1 SGHVS, CDR2 FQNEAQ.

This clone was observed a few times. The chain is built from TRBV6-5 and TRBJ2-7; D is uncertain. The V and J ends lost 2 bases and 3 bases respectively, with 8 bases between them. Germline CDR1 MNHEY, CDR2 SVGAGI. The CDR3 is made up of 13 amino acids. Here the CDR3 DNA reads TGTGCCAGCAGTTACGCGACACACTACGAGCAGTACTTC. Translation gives CASSYATHYEQYF.

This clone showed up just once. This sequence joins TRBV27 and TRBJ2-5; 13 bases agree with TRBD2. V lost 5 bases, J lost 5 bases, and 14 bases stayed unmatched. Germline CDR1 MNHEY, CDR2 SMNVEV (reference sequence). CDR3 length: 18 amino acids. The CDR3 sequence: CASSVRWTSGRDGETQYF. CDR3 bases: TGTGCCAGCAGTGTGAGATGGACTAGCGGGAGAGATGGGGAGACCCAGTACTTC.